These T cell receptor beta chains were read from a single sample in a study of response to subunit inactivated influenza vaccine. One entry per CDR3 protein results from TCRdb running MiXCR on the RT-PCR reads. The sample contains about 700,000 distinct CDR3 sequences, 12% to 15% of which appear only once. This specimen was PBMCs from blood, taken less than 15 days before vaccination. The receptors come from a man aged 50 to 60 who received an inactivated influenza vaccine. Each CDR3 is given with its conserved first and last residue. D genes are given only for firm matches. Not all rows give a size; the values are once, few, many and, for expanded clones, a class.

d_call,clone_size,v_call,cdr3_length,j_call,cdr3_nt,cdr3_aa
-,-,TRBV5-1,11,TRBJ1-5,TGCGCCAGCAGCTTCAGAAGATCCCAGCATTTT,CASSFRRSQHF
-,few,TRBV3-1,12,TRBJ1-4,TGTGCCAGCAGGGGGACTAATGAAAAACTGTTTTTT,CASRGTNEKLFF
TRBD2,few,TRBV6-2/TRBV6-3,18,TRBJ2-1,TGTGCCAGCAGTTACTCGATTGGCGGGAGGGAGTCATACAATGAGCAGTTCTTC,CASSYSIGGRESYNEQFF
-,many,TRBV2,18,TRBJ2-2,TGTGCCAGCAGTGAGGGCTGGGGGTGGTCCGCGAACACCGGGGAGCTGTTTTTT,CASSEGWGWSANTGELFF
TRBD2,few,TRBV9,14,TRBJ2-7,TGTGCCAGCAGCGTCGCAGGGACTAACTACGAGCAGTACTTC,CASSVAGTNYEQYF
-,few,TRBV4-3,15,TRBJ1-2,TGCGCCAGCAGCCAAGGGGCGCAAGGGAACTATGGCTACACCTTC,CASSQGAQGNYGYTF
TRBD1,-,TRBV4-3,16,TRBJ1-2,TGCGCCAGCAGCCAAGATCGGAGGGGGCAATCGAATGGCTACACCTTC,CASSQDRRGQSNGYTF
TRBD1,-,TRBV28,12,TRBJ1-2,TGTGCCAGCAGTTTATCATTAGGGGGCCCCACCTTC,CASSLSLGGPTF
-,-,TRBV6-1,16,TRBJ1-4,TGTGCCGTCCGTGGGGGGCCTACCTTCGGTAATGAAAAACTGTTTTTT,CAVRGGPTFGNEKLFF
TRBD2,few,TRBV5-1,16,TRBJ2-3,TGCGCCAGCAGCGAAGGGTCGGGGGGACGCACAGATACGCAGTATTTT,CASSEGSGGRTDTQYF
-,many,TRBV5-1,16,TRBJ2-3,TGCGCCAGCAGCTTGGCCCAGGGGATCCTCACAGATACGCAGTATTTT,CASSLAQGILTDTQYF
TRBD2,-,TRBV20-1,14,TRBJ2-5,TGCAGTGCTCCCGGGACTAGCGGGACTGAGACCCAGTACTTC,CSAPGTSGTETQYF
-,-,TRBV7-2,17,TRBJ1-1,TGTGCCAGCAGCTCCAAAAGGTCGGGGGCCGCTAACACTGAAGCTTTCTTT,CASSSKRSGAANTEAFF
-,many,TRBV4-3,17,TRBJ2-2,TGCGCCAGCAGCCAAGTCCAACCGGCCTTGAACACCGGGGAGCTGTTTTTT,CASSQVQPALNTGELFF
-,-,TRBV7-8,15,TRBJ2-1,TGTGCCATGGGCACTGGGCAGGGGGGGCACAATGAGCAGTTCTTC,CAMGTGQGGHNEQFF
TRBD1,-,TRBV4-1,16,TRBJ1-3,TGCGCCAGCAGCCAACTTACAGGGGTCTCTGGAAACACCATATATTTT,CASSQLTGVSGNTIYF
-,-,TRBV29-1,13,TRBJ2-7,TGCAGCGTTGAAGCCGAGAGCTCCTACGAGCAGTACTTC,CSVEAESSYEQYF
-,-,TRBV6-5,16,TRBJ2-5,TGTGCCAGCAGTTACTCTCGCCGACAGGCCCAAGAGACCCAGTACTTC,CASSYSRRQAQETQYF
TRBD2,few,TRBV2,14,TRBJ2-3,TGTGCCAGCTGCCGGCGGGGGAGCACAGATACGCAGTATTTT,CASCRRGSTDTQYF
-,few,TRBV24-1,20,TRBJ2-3,TGTGCCACCAGTGATTTCGGGGGTACCAACGATAACCCTAGCACAGATACGCAGTATTTT,CATSDFGGTNDNPSTDTQYF
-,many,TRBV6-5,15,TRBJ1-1,TGTGCCAGCAGTTACTTCGGGTCGGGGAACACTGAAGCTTTCTTT,CASSYFGSGNTEAFF
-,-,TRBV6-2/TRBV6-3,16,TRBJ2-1,TGTGCCAGCAGCACTTGGAGGGGACTCTCCTACAATGAGCAGTTCTTC,CASSTWRGLSYNEQFF
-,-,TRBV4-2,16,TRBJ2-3,TGTGCCAGCAGCCAAGGGGATCCCTTGGGCACAGATACGCAGTATTTT,CASSQGDPLGTDTQYF
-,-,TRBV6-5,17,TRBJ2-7,TGTGCCAGCAGTTACTCCCGATCCACGCGGCAGGGCAACGAGCAGTACTTC,CASSYSRSTRQGNEQYF
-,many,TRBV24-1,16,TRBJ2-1,TGTGCCACCAGTGATTCTCAGGGGGGAAGATACAATGAGCAGTTCTTC,CATSDSQGGRYNEQFF
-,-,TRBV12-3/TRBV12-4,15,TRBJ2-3,TGTGCCAGCAGTTTTGACAGAGCTTTCACAGATACGCAGTATTTT,CASSFDRAFTDTQYF
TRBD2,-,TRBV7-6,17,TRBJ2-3,TGTGCCAGCAGCTTAGCCCTACTAGCGGAGACCACAGATACGCAGTATTTT,CASSLALLAETTDTQYF